These T cell receptor beta chains were read from a single sample in a study of shared clonotypes between healthy human individuals. Repertoires were generated with immunoSEQ multiplex PCR, while TCRdb's copy carries only in-frame clones and drops some. Of some 900,000 clones in the sample, approximately 80% are singletons; the top ten hold nearly 1.5%. The sequenced sample consisted of memory CD4+ T cells sorted from blood. The source of these receptors is a man in his late teens or twenties in good health. The CDR3 runs from the conserved cysteine through the conserved F or W. Each record gives: clone size, D gene, J gene, V gene, CDR3 protein, CDR3 DNA. D genes are given only for firm matches. Clone size is given for some rows only: seen once, a few or many times, or a class if the clone is expanded.

>.|.|TRBJ1-1|TRBV11-2
CASSPQGAGNTEAFF
TGTGCCAGCAGCCCCCAGGGCGCGGGGAACACTGAAGCTTTCTTT
>once|.|TRBJ2-1|TRBV28
CASNPTGLDSGEQFF
TGTGCCAGCAACCCTACAGGGCTTGATTCGGGTGAGCAGTTCTTC
>.|.|TRBJ1-2|TRBV6-1
CASSEGLNYGYTF
TGTGCCAGCAGTGAAGGTTTGAACTATGGCTACACCTTC
>.|.|TRBJ2-5|TRBV7-8
CASSLVRGTQYF
TGTGCCAGCAGCTTAGTACGGGGGACCCAGTACTTC
>.|.|TRBJ2-4|TRBV5-8
CASSPRQIIAKNIQYF
TGTGCCAGCAGCCCGCGACAGATTATAGCCAAAAACATTCAGTACTTC
>.|.|TRBJ2-1|TRBV5-1
CASSQEGYNEQFF
TGCGCCAGCAGCCAGGAAGGGTACAATGAGCAGTTCTTC
>.|.|TRBJ2-2|TRBV9
CASSVRVEAGELFF
TGTGCCAGCAGCGTAAGGGTGGAAGCCGGGGAGCTGTTTTTT
>.|TRBD2|TRBJ2-1|TRBV7-9
CASSFSGGNNEQFF
TGTGCCAGCAGCTTTTCGGGGGGAAACAATGAGCAGTTCTTC
>.|.|TRBJ1-4|TRBV5-4
CASSRDPNEKLFF
TGTGCCAGCAGCAGGGACCCTAATGAAAAACTGTTTTTT
>.|.|TRBJ1-6|TRBV10-3
CAIKAGEQSPLHF
TGTGCCATCAAGGCAGGGGAACAGTCACCCCTCCACTTT
>.|.|TRBJ1-2|TRBV30
CAWSVSGGAGYTF
TGTGCCTGGAGTGTATCGGGGGGCGCTGGCTACACCTTC
>.|TRBD2|TRBJ2-5|TRBV18
CASSRGVQETQYF
TGTGCCAGCTCCCGGGGGGTCCAAGAGACCCAGTACTTC
>.|.|TRBJ2-2|TRBV2
CASSADYLGDTGELFF
TGTGCCAGCAGTGCCGATTACTTGGGCGACACCGGGGAGCTGTTTTTT
>.|TRBD1|TRBJ1-6|TRBV6-6
CASSPQGINSPLHF
TGTGCCAGCAGCCCACAGGGGATTAATTCACCCCTCCACTTT
>.|.|TRBJ2-3|TRBV10-1
CASSAGLLGADTQYF
TGCGCCAGCAGTGCCGGCCTATTGGGCGCAGATACGCAGTATTTT
>.|.|TRBJ2-7|TRBV6-5
CASSEGPARYEQYF
TGTGCCAGCAGCGAGGGACCCGCGCGCTACGAGCAGTACTTC
>.|.|TRBJ2-5|TRBV29-1
CSVDRKETQYF
TGCAGCGTTGATAGGAAAGAGACCCAGTACTTC
>.|.|TRBJ2-2|TRBV7-3
CASSLKRTGELFF
TGTGCCAGCAGCTTAAAACGGACCGGGGAGCTGTTTTTT
>.|.|TRBJ2-7|TRBV4-1
CASSQEGGHFSYEQYF
TGCGCCAGCAGCCAAGAAGGTGGACATTTCTCCTACGAGCAGTACTTC
>.|.|TRBJ2-3|TRBV11-2
CASSSLLRVADTQYF
TGTGCCAGCAGCTCCCTCCTCCGGGTTGCAGATACGCAGTATTTT
>.|.|TRBJ1-4|TRBV18
CASSPAGYNEKLFF
TGTGCCAGCTCACCAGCAGGATATAATGAAAAACTGTTTTTT
>.|.|TRBJ2-5|TRBV7-7
CASGRDRTETQYF
TGTGCTAGCGGTCGGGACCGAACTGAGACCCAGTACTTC
>.|.|TRBJ2-7|TRBV30
CACRFSGTYEQYF
TGTGCCTGTCGTTTTAGCGGAACCTACGAGCAGTACTTC
>.|.|TRBJ1-2|TRBV10-2
CASSGDYGYTF
TGCGCCAGCAGTGGAGACTATGGCTACACCTTC
>.|.|TRBJ1-4|TRBV11-2
CASSLGQINEKLFF
TGTGCCAGCAGCTTAGGTCAGATTAATGAAAAACTGTTTTTT
>.|TRBD2|TRBJ2-1|TRBV10-3
CAIRTSGGSYNEQFF
TGTGCCATCAGGACTAGCGGGGGTTCCTACAATGAGCAGTTCTTC
>.|.|TRBJ2-2|TRBV2
CASSEKSSWAGELFF
TGTGCCAGCAGTGAAAAGTCGTCTTGGGCCGGGGAGCTGTTTTTT
>.|TRBD2|TRBJ2-5|TRBV7-2
CASSLGPGGKETQYF
TGTGCCAGCAGCTTAGGCCCGGGGGGGAAAGAGACCCAGTACTTC
>.|TRBD1|TRBJ2-7|TRBV7-2
CASSKTGEKVYEQYF
TGTGCCAGCAGCAAAACAGGGGAAAAGGTCTACGAGCAGTACTTC
>.|.|TRBJ2-5|TRBV6-1
CASTEQRGLGETQYF
TGTGCCAGCACCGAGCAGAGGGGCCTGGGGGAGACCCAGTACTTC
>.|.|TRBJ2-7|TRBV7-8
CASSLELSSYEQYF
TGTGCCAGCAGCTTAGAACTAAGCTCCTACGAGCAGTACTTC
>.|TRBD1|TRBJ2-5|TRBV7-9
CASSLRTGGSETQYF
TGTGCCAGCAGCCTCCGGACAGGGGGATCGGAGACCCAGTACTTC
>once|.|TRBJ2-2|TRBV5-4
CASSLFTPGLTGELFF
TGTGCCAGCAGCTTATTCACTCCGGGACTTACCGGGGAGCTGTTTTTT
>.|.|TRBJ1-5|TRBV2
CASSLPNQPQHF
TGTGCCAGCAGTTTACCGAATCAACCCCAGCATTTT
>.|.|TRBJ2-1|TRBV7-8
CASSLDRNEQFF
TGTGCCAGCAGCTTAGACCGGAATGAGCAGTTCTTC
>.|.|TRBJ1-2|TRBV18
CASSLDRIPYGYTF
TGTGCCAGCTCCCTCGACAGGATCCCCTATGGCTACACCTTC
>few|.|TRBJ1-1|TRBV5-6
CASSFGDWGRRNTEAFF
TGTGCCAGCAGCTTCGGAGACTGGGGGCGGAGGAACACTGAAGCTTTCTTT
>.|TRBD1|TRBJ2-5|TRBV5-1
CASSSGQRETQYF
TGCGCCAGCAGCTCGGGACAGAGGGAGACCCAGTACTTC